Given below is one T cell receptor (beta chain) in context. Its binding antigen is unknown. There are no base qualities to consult, and no much larger clone falls within one base. This entry comes from a study of blood T cell repertoires in COVID-19 (dated by TCRdb to 2020 to 2022). Describing the broader study: Samples from collaborators originated in the United States, Italy and Spain and spanned both the acute and convalescent phases of COVID-19. The material from the prospective study consisted of cDNA or gDNA derived from T cells, B-cell-depleted T cells, or PBMCs. Subjects who had been exposed to COVID-19, were actively infected with it, or had recovered from it provided the deeply sampled blood TCRbeta repertoires that made up the dataset. A freely available public database, intended as a resource for researchers studying the immune response to SARS-CoV-2, is where the repertoires were released. Samples were obtained from the ongoing ImmuneRACE study (first 160 participants) and from approximately 1,200 subjects provided by 6 global collaborators. A de-identified subject ID, COVID-19 status, age in years and sex were almost always included in the sample metadata. Where available, HLA class I and class II types were obtained from metadata supplied by the sample provider rather than from assay-based typing. Broad study findings and their caveats: The amount of clinical and demographic metadata varied by source and participant and was provided uncurated.

Whole blood was collected in K2EDTA tubes by collaborating institutions according to the institutions' own protocols. For TCRbeta analysis, collaborator samples were shipped as frozen whole blood, as isolated PBMCs, or as DNA extracted from either sample type. CDR1 SGHRS and CDR2 YFSETQ are derived from the germline V gene. Cut back by 0 bases and 4 bases, the V and J ends lie 12 bases apart. The CDR3 has 15 amino acids, counting the end cysteine and phenylalanine. The retained sequence is limited to the CDR3, 45 bases, with the frame set at the first base. TCRbeta CDR3 regions were amplified from genomic DNA using the immunoSEQ Assay, a bias-controlled multiplex PCR. The study's own analysis went as follows. Nucleated cell counts per sample were estimated from amplification of reference gene primers within the assay. Sequence reads were collapsed and filtered to measure the absolute abundance of every unique TCRbeta CDR3 rearrangement. Productive Simpson clonality was computed per sample as the square root of Simpson's diversity index over productive rearrangements. The table was pulled from immuneACCESS by TCRdb, which kept in-frame rearrangements only. Such tables lose some clones; where checked, under half of the loss comes from unresolved V genes, and the rest has no known cause. The V and J calls and the clone size are those of that table, but D and trimming were determined from the DNA. The sample contains fewer than 200,000 clones, 83% of them found a single time. 1.5% of the sample is held by the ten biggest clonotypes.

In this chain, TRBV5-1 is recombined with TRBJ2-3, and possibly TRBD1, on 6 matching bases. Material: peripheral blood. This TCR came from a human donor in a cohort sampled during active COVID-19. This receptor carries the CDR3 CASSLGRGEADTQYF. The nucleotide sequence is TGCGCCAGCAGCTTGGGCAGGGGAGAGGCAGATACGCAGTATTTT.